The following is a T cell receptor (beta chain) sequence with its context. There is no known antigen for this receptor. No base quality values were provided; no much bigger clone lies one nucleotide off. This record comes from a study of blood T cell repertoires in COVID-19 (TCRdb year 2020). Regarding the complete study: Samples covering the acute and convalescent phases of COVID-19 were provided by collaborators in the United States, Italy and Spain. The material from the prospective study consisted of cDNA or gDNA derived from T cells, B-cell-depleted T cells, or PBMCs. Deeply sampled blood TCRbeta repertoires from subjects exposed to, actively infected with, or recovered from COVID-19 were included in the dataset. The repertoires were released in a freely available public database intended as a resource for research on the immune response to SARS-CoV-2. The samples were drawn from the first 160 participants of the ongoing ImmuneRACE study and from over a thousand subjects provided by 6 global collaborators. Sample metadata almost always included a de-identified subject ID, COVID-19 status, age in years and sex. Where available, HLA class I and class II types were taken from metadata supplied by the sample provider and were not determined by assay-based typing. The research as a whole found: Clinical and demographic metadata were provided uncurated, with the amount varying by source and participant.

Participants in the prospective study were aged roughly 18 to 100 years, lived in 24 United States geographic areas, and enrolled through a virtual design. Cohort assignment in the prospective study relied on participant-reported clinical history from a screening survey and a study questionnaire. Exposed participants had been in contact with someone with a PCR-confirmed or clinician-diagnosed COVID-19 case within 2 weeks of study entry. In the prospective study, mobile phlebotomists collected whole blood, serum and a nasopharyngeal or oropharyngeal swab from each participant. Participants in the prospective study had the option to provide additional blood draws and questionnaires over an approximately 2-month period. Before DNA extraction, blood samples from the prospective study were shipped at room temperature or frozen. Ends trimmed: V by 4 bases, J by 7 bases; bases unmatched to a gene: 10. Looking up the germline V gene yields CDR1 SGHRS and CDR2 YFSETQ. The CDR3, cysteine through phenylalanine, is 14 amino acids long. The CDR3 DNA has 42 bases and is translated from base 1.

TCRbeta CDR3 regions were amplified from genomic DNA by means of the immunoSEQ Assay, a bias-controlled multiplex PCR. Under the source paper's analysis protocol: Within the assay, amplification of reference gene primers was used to estimate how many nucleated cells each sample contained. To quantify the absolute abundance of each unique TCRbeta CDR3 rearrangement, sequence reads were collapsed and filtered. For each sample, productive Simpson clonality was calculated as the square root of Simpson's diversity index across productive rearrangements. What TCRdb holds here is the immuneACCESS table cut down to in-frame rearrangements. Part of the clones is not present; checked against another copy, under half of the missing clones reflect an unresolved V gene, and the others are unexplained. V and J calls and clone size are as listed in that table; D and trimming were resolved from the DNA. The sample includes about 260,000 clones, with 80% to 90% observed a single time. The top ten clonotypes cover around 0.85% of the sample.

The sample taken for sequencing was PBMCs or T cells enriched from blood (not recorded which). Rearrangement joined TRBV5-1 to TRBJ1-2; TRBD1 aligns with 7 central bases. The TCR originated in a man in his forties or fifties who had been exposed to COVID-19. The CDR3 region has the sequence CASSRDSPMGGYTF. The nucleotide sequence is given as TGCGCCAGCAGCCGGGACAGCCCCATGGGTGGCTACACCTTC.